This T cell receptor beta chain emerged from a study of regulatory T cells in long-lasting Graves disease. Of note for this clonotype: Its target is not known.

The study, taken as a whole, reports: The study found TRBV28, TRBJ1-2 and TRBJ2-5 favored in persistent disease.

Time point: newly diagnosed GD, antithyroid drugs for less than 3 months. PBMCs were the source of the RNA used for TCR sequencing. With iRepertoire HTBI primers and Arm-PCR of CDR3 regions, TCR beta libraries were built. TCRdb recomputed calls from the multiplex PCR reads with MiXCR, one row per CDR3 protein. The repertoire has roughly 500,000 distinct CDR3 sequences, approximately 12% of them found once; the top ten carry approximately 9%. This CDR3 is 15 amino acids long. Germline CDR1 WSHSY, CDR2 SAAADI. Deletions cut 3 bases from V and 0 bases from J, with 10 bases between. The same sample was also studied in work on T cells in Graves' hyperthyroidism and ophthalmopathy. As reported in that work: Stable Graves' hyperthyroidism meant no ophthalmopathy progression within 18 months. Orbital computed tomography, thyroid ultrasound, serum thyroxine and TRAb, and clinical symptoms together informed the diagnoses. HTBI primers were used for first-round RT-PCR of the TCR CDR3.

The sample here was peripheral blood mononuclear cells (PBMCs), taken at new diagnosis, from a patient treated with antithyroid drugs. The rearrangement uses TRBV10-2 and TRBJ2-3; D perhaps matches TRBD1 (5 bases). This receptor was taken from a young woman with Graves disease. The CDR3 nucleotides are TGCGCCAGCAGTGATAGGGGATATAGCACAGATACGCAGTATTTT. Its protein product is CASSDRGYSTDTQYF.